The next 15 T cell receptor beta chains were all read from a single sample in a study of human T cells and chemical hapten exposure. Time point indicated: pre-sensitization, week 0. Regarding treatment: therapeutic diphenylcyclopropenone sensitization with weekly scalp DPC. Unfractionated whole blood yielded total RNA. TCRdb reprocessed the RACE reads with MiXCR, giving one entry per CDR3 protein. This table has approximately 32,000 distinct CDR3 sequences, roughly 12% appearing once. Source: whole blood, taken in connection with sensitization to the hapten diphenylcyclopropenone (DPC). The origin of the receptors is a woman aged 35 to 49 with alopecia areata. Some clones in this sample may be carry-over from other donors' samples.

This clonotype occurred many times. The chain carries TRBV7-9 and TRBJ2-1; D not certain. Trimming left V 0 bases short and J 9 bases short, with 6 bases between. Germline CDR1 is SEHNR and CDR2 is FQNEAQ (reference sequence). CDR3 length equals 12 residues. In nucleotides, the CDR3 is TGTGCCAGCAGCTTAGCGCTAGGTGAGCAGTTCTTC. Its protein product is CASSLALGEQFF.

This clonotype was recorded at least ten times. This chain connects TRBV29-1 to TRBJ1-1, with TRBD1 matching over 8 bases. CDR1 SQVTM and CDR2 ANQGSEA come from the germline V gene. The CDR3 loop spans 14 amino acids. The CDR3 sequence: CTGGQGTLGTEAFF. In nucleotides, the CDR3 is TGCACCGGCGGACAGGGAACTTTGGGGACTGAAGCTTTCTTT.

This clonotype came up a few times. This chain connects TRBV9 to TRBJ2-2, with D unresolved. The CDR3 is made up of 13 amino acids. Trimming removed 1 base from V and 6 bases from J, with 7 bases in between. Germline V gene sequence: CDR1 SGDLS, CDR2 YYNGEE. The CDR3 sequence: CASSVIGAGELFF. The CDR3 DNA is TGTGCCAGCAGCGTAATTGGGGCCGGGGAGCTGTTTTTT.

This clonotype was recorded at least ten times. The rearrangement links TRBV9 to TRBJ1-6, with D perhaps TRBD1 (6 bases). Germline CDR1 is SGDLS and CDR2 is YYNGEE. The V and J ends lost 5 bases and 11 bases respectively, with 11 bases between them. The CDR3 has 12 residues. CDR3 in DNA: TGTGCCAGCAGTACAGGGATTCCACCCCTCCACTTT. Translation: CASSTGIPPLHF.

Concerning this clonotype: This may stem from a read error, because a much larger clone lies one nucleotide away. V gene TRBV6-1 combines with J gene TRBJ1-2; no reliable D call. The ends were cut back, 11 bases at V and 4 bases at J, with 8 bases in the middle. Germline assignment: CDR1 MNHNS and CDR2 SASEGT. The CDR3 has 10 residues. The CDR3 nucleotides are TGTGCCGAGGAGGCCTATGGCTACACCTTC. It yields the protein CAEEAYGYTF.

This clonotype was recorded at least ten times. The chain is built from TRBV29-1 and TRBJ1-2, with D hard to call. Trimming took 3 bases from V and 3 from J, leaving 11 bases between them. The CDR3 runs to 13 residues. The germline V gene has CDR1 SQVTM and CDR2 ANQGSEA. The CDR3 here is CSVEAGNDYGYTF. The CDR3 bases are TGCAGCGTTGAGGCGGGGAACGACTATGGCTACACCTTC.

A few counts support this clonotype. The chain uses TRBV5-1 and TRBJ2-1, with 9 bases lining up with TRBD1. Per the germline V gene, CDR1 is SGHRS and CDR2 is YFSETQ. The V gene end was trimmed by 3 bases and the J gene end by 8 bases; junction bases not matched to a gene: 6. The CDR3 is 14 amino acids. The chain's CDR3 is CASSSRDREDEQFF. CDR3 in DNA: TGCGCCAGCAGCTCCCGGGACAGGGAGGATGAGCAGTTCTTC.

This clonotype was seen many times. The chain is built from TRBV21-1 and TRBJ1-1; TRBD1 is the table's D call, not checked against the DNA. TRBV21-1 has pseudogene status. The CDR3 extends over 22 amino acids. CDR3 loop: CASSKVVSRTGGARAMDTEAFF. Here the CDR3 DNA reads TGTGCCAGCAGCAAGGTTGTCAGTAGGACAGGGGGCGCAAGGGCGATGGACACTGAAGCTTTCTTT.

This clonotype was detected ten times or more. The CDR3 here is CASSQGLAGVDTQYF. The CDR3, as DNA: TGTGCCAGCAGCCAAGGACTAGCGGGAGTAGATACGCAGTATTTT. V usage is TRBV7-6 and J usage is TRBJ2-3, with TRBD2 identical over 13 bases. The germline CDR1 and CDR2 sequences are SGHVS and FNYEAQ. The CDR3 is 15 amino acids. Trimming removed 5 bases from V and 5 bases from J; junction bases left unmatched: 4.

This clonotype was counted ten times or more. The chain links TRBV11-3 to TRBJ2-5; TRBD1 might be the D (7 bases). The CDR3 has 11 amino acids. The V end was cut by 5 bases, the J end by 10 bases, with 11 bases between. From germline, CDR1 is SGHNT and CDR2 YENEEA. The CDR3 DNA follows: TGTGCCAGCAGCGCGGGACAGAACCAGTACTTC. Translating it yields CASSAGQNQYF. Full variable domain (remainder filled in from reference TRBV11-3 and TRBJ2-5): EAGVVQSPRYKIIEKKQPVAFWCNPISGHNTLYWYLQNLGQGPELLIRYENEEAVDDSQLPKDRFSAERLKGVDSTLKIQPAELGDSAVYLCASSAGQNQYFGPGTRLLVL.

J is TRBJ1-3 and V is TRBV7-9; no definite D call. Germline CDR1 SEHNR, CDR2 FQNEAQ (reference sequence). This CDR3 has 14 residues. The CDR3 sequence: CAAGPGHSGNTIYF. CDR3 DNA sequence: TGTGCGGCAGGACCAGGTCATTCTGGAAACACCATATATTTT.

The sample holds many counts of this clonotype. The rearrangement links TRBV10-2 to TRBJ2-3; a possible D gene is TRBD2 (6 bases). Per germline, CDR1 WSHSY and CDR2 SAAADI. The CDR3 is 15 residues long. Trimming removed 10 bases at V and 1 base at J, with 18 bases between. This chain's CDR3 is CATPTGEVGTDTQYF. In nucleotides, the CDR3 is TGCGCCACACCTACGGGAGAAGTGGGCACAGATACGCAGTATTTT.

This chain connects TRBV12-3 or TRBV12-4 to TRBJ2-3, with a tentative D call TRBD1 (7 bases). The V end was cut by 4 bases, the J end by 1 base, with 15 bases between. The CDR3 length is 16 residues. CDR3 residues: CASSYHQGGGTDTQYF. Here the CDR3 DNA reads TGTGCCAGCAGTTACCATCAGGGGGGAGGCACAGATACGCAGTATTTT.

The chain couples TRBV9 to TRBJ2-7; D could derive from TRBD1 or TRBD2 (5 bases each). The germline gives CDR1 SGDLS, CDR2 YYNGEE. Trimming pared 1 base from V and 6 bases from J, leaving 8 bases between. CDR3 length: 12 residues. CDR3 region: CASSVRGGEQYF. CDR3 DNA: TGTGCCAGCAGCGTACGTGGGGGCGAGCAGTACTTC.

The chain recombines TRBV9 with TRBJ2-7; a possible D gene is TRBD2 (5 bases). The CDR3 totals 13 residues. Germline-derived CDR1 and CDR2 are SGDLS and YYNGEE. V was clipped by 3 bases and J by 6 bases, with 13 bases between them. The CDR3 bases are TGTGCCAGCAGCGCGGGGTCGGGCTCCGAGCAGTACTTC. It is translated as CASSAGSGSEQYF.